This passage covers 2 T cell receptor beta chains from one sample sequenced in a study of T cells after yellow fever vaccination. From the 5' RACE reads, TCRdb called clonotypes with MiXCR, one entry per CDR3 protein. The table lists 95,000 to 150,000 distinct CDR3 sequences, over 12% of them singletons. Specimen: CD8+ T cells sorted from PBMCs, collected 5 days after the yellow fever booster vaccination. Receptors were obtained from a man between 18 and 29 years old who received the YFV17D yellow fever vaccine.

This clonotype has only a few counts. The chain joins TRBV12-3 or TRBV12-4 to TRBJ1-5; D is unresolved. The CDR3 loop spans 12 amino acids. The ends were cut back, 2 bases at V and 5 bases at J, with 4 bases in the middle. The DNA for the CDR3 is TGTGCCAGCAGTTTACGTTATCAGCCCCAGCATTTT. Its protein product is CASSLRYQPQHF.

The chain links TRBV7-9 to TRBJ2-3; no clear D. This CDR3 is built from 15 residues. V gave up 1 base and J gave up 4 bases, with 12 bases separating them. Germline V gives CDR1 SEHNR, CDR2 FQNEAQ (reference sequence). The CDR3 is CASSLGVANADTQYF. In DNA form, the CDR3 reads TGTGCCAGCAGCTTAGGGGTGGCTAATGCAGATACGCAGTATTTT. Combining the CDR3 with reference TRBV7-9 and TRBJ2-3 gives the whole variable domain DTGVSQNPRHKITKRGQNVTFRCDPISEHNRLYWYRQTLGQGPEFLTYFQNEAQLEKSRLLSDRFSAERPKGSFSTLEIQRTEQGDSAMYLCASSLGVANADTQYFGPGTRLTVL.